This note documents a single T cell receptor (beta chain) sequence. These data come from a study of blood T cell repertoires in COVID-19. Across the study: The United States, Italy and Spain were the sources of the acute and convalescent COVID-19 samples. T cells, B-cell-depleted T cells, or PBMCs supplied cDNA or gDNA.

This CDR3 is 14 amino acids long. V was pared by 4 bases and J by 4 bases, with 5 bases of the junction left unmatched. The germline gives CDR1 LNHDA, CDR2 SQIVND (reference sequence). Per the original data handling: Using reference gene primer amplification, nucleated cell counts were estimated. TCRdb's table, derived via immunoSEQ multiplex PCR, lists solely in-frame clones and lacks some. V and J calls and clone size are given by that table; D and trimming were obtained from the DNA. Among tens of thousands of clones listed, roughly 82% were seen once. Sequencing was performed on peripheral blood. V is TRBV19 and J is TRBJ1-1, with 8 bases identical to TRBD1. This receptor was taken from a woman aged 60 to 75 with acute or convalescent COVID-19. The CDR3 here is CASSTWTGTTEAFF. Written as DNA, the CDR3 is TGTGCCAGTAGTACGTGGACAGGGACCACTGAAGCTTTCTTT.